Listed below are T cell receptor beta chains from one sample, sequenced in a study of T cells in Graves' hyperthyroidism and ophthalmopathy. TCRdb re-called the multiplex PCR reads with MiXCR, one entry per CDR3 protein. The table has a few hundred thousand distinct CDR3 sequences, about 15% seen once. Sequenced material: blood. The receptor source for this set is a woman aged 18-29 years with Graves' hyperthyroidism that later progressed to Graves' ophthalmopathy. Both conserved end residues are part of each CDR3. The order of the fields is J gene, clone size, V gene, D gene, CDR3 protein, CDR3 DNA. D genes are given only for firm matches. Clone size is given for some rows only: seen once, a few or many times, or a class if the clone is expanded.

TRBJ2-3	many	TRBV28	-	CASFPGEERDTQYF	TGTGCCAGCTTTCCGGGCGAGGAAAGAGATACGCAGTATTTT
TRBJ2-1	many	TRBV27	TRBD1	CASSFMYPRTGSPSTNNEQFF	TGTGCCAGCAGTTTTATGTATCCCCGGACAGGGTCACCCTCGACCAACAATGAGCAGTTCTTC
TRBJ2-7	-	TRBV20-1	-	CSASRDNLYEQYF	TGCAGTGCTAGCCGGGACAACCTTTACGAGCAGTACTTC
TRBJ2-1	many	TRBV5-5	-	CASSLHGVANEQFF	TGTGCCAGCAGCTTGCATGGCGTCGCCAATGAGCAGTTCTTC
TRBJ1-2	many	TRBV5-8	-	CASSKPLPYGYTF	TGTGCCAGCAGCAAACCTCTGCCTTATGGCTACACCTTC
TRBJ2-3	many	TRBV7-9	TRBD1	CASSLVPTGIRDTQYF	TGTGCCAGCAGCTTAGTCCCGACAGGGATAAGAGATACGCAGTATTTT
TRBJ2-7	few	TRBV12-3/TRBV12-4	-	CASSFVGATYEQYF	TGTGCCAGCAGTTTTGTTGGGGCTACCTACGAGCAGTACTTC
TRBJ1-5	-	TRBV7-9	-	CASSFGTLSNQPQHF	TGTGCCAGCAGCTTCGGGACACTCAGCAATCAGCCCCAGCATTTT
TRBJ2-1	many	TRBV11-2	TRBD1	CASSLDRPDRLYNEQFF	TGTGCCAGCAGCTTAGATCGCCCGGACAGGCTGTACAATGAGCAGTTCTTC
TRBJ2-7	-	TRBV13	-	CASSLRGTAYYEQYF	TGTGCCAGCAGCTTAAGAGGGACGGCTTACTACGAGCAGTACTTC
TRBJ2-1	-	TRBV7-9	-	CASSIRSLEAAPREQFF	TGTGCCAGCAGCATTAGATCTCTAGAAGCAGCGCCTCGGGAGCAGTTCTTC
TRBJ2-1	-	TRBV6-1	TRBD1	CASSEGNAGGHEQFF	TGTGCCAGCAGTGAAGGGAACGCAGGGGGCCATGAGCAGTTCTTC
TRBJ2-2	few	TRBV19	-	CASTPTTGELFF	TGTGCCAGTACCCCGACTACCGGGGAGCTGTTTTTT
TRBJ2-3	many	TRBV11-2	-	CASSLVSGSADTQYF	TGTGCCAGCAGCTTAGTCTCCGGGTCAGCAGATACGCAGTATTTT
TRBJ2-3	many	TRBV5-1	TRBD1	CASRDTGVTDTQYF	TGCGCCAGCAGGGATACAGGGGTCACAGATACGCAGTATTTT
TRBJ2-1	many	TRBV6-1	TRBD2	CASSDPLAGGQGNDEQFF	TGTGCCAGCAGTGATCCACTAGCGGGAGGGCAGGGTAACGATGAGCAGTTCTTC
TRBJ2-2	-	TRBV5-1	-	CASSLGAPTGELFF	TGCGCCAGCAGCCTCGGGGCACCCACCGGGGAGCTGTTTTTT
TRBJ1-3	many	TRBV28	-	CASSFAGQHSGNTIYF	TGTGCCAGCAGTTTCGCGGGACAACACTCTGGAAACACCATATATTTT
TRBJ2-1	many	TRBV12-3/TRBV12-4	-	CASSFSTGNEQFF	TGTGCCAGCAGTTTCTCGACAGGCAATGAGCAGTTCTTC
TRBJ2-3	-	TRBV15	-	CATSRGQTSTDTQYF	TGTGCCACCAGCAGAGGACAGACCAGCACAGATACGCAGTATTTT
TRBJ2-5	-	TRBV18	TRBD1	CASSPTWDRQETQYF	TGTGCCAGCTCACCTACCTGGGACAGACAAGAGACCCAGTACTTC
TRBJ1-5	many	TRBV6-1	-	CASSEWREDQPQHF	TGTGCCAGCAGTGAGTGGAGGGAGGACCAGCCCCAGCATTTT
TRBJ2-7	many	TRBV20-1	TRBD1	CSALPGQIYEQYF	TGCAGTGCCCTACCGGGACAGATATACGAGCAGTACTTC
TRBJ1-5	many	TRBV5-5	-	CASSLEFGSNQPQHF	TGTGCCAGCAGCTTGGAATTCGGAAGCAATCAGCCCCAGCATTTT
TRBJ2-1	many	TRBV11-2	-	CASSLDRNNEQFF	TGTGCCAGCAGCCTAGACAGAAACAATGAGCAGTTCTTC
TRBJ1-1	many	TRBV11-2	-	CASSRMGAAINTEAFF	TGTGCCAGCAGCCGCATGGGCGCAGCCATAAACACTGAAGCTTTCTTT
TRBJ2-7	-	TRBV4-2	-	CASSQDSGATYEQYF	TGTGCCAGCAGCCAAGATAGCGGAGCCACCTACGAGCAGTACTTC
TRBJ2-1	-	TRBV5-6	TRBD2	CASSREREGQNEQFF	TGTGCCAGCAGCCGAGAGCGGGAGGGGCAGAATGAGCAGTTCTTC
TRBJ2-1	few	TRBV20-1	TRBD1	CSARPGTGYNEQFF	TGCAGTGCTAGGCCCGGGACAGGCTACAATGAGCAGTTCTTC
TRBJ2-1	-	TRBV15	-	CATSRMGLAEFF	TGTGCCACCAGCCGGATGGGGCTAGCAGAGTTCTTC
TRBJ2-5	few	TRBV15	TRBD1	CATSTTGGQETQYF	TGTGCCACCAGCACCACAGGGGGCCAAGAGACCCAGTACTTC
TRBJ1-4	-	TRBV6-1	-	CASTLSANEKLFF	TGTGCCAGCACTTTATCGGCTAATGAAAAACTGTTTTTT
TRBJ2-7	few	TRBV9	TRBD1	CASSAPSGDRGSHEQYF	TGTGCCAGCAGCGCCCCGAGCGGGGACAGGGGGTCCCACGAGCAGTACTTC